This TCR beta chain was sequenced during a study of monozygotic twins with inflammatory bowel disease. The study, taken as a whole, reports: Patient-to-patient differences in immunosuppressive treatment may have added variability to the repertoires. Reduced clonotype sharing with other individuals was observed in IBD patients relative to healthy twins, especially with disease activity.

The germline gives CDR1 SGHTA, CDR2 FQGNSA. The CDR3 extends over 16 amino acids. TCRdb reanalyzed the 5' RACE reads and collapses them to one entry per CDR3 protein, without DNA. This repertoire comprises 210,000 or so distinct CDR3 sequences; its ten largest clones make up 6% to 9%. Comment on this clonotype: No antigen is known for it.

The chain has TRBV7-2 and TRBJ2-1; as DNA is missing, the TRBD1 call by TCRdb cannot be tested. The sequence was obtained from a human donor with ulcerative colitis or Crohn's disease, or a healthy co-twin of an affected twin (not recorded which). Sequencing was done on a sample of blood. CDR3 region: CASTTAGGVYNNEQFF.